This TCR beta chain was captured in a study of T cell changes during pregnancy in multiple sclerosis (dated by TCRdb to about 2019). Some background on the complete study: The study looked at changes in the T cell repertoire across pregnancy in women with multiple sclerosis.

In regard to this clone: Its specific antigen is unknown. No quality values exist for individual bases; no much larger clone is one base distant.

Libraries were constructed by the immunoSEQ multiplex PCR assay. TCRdb limited this immuneACCESS table to in-frame rearrangements with V and J called. A share of clones is missing; checked studies link under half to unresolved V genes, and the rest is unexplained. A total of 59,000 or so clones appear in this sample, more than 85% of them only once. The leading ten clones occupy roughly 2.7% of the sample. Reading from cysteine to phenylalanine, the CDR3 counts 14 amino acids. Only the CDR3 DNA stays, 42 bases, in frame from base 1. In the germline V gene, CDR1 corresponds to MDHEN and CDR2 to SYDVKM. Trimming accounts for 2 bases at V and 5 bases at J, while the number of junction bases matched to no gene is 5.

This sequence was found in a female donor in good health, enrolled as a control in a pregnancy study. Sequencing used peripheral blood, obtained in the third trimester of pregnancy. The V and J genes are TRBV28 and TRBJ1-1; TRBD1 aligns with 7 central bases. The nucleotide sequence is TGTGCCAGCAGTTTAATATGGGGACAGACTGAAGCTTTCTTT. It codes for CASSLIWGQTEAFF. Joined to the reference TRBV28 and TRBJ1-1 proteins, this CDR3 gives the full variable domain: DVKVTQSSRYLVKRTGEKVFLECVQDMDHENMFWYRQDPGLGLRLIYFSYDVKMKEKGDIPEGYSVSREKKERFSLILESASTNQTSMYLCASSLIWGQTEAFFGQGTRLTVV.